This is a list of T cell receptor beta chains from one sample in a study of blood T cell repertoires in COVID-19. Sequencing was performed with immunoSEQ multiplex PCR; in TCRdb, only in-frame clones are kept and a portion is missing. Seen here are about 180,000 clones, about 80% observed once, and the top ten hold less than 2%. Sequences were obtained from peripheral blood. The receptors shown here come from a human donor in a cohort sampled during active COVID-19. Each CDR3 is given with its conserved first and last residue. The D gene is left open where the match is weak. For some rows the clone size is stated as once, few or many, or as a class when expanded; others skip it.

size: NA
J: TRBJ1-1
D: TRBD1
V: TRBV6-5
CDR3: CASSQMTGWYTEAFF
DNA: TGTGCCAGCAGTCAAATGACAGGGTGGTACACTGAAGCTTTCTTT

size: NA
J: TRBJ1-1
D: NA
V: TRBV29-1
CDR3: CSADTVSEAFF
DNA: TGCAGCGCAGACACGGTATCTGAAGCTTTCTTT

size: NA
J: TRBJ2-1
D: TRBD2
V: TRBV19
CDR3: CASRITSGPSSYNEQFF
DNA: TGTGCCAGTAGGATCACTAGCGGGCCGAGCTCCTACAATGAGCAGTTCTTC

size: NA
J: TRBJ1-3
D: TRBD1
V: TRBV5-6
CDR3: CASSLVNRGLSGNTIYF
DNA: TGTGCCAGCAGCTTGGTGAACAGGGGGCTATCTGGAAACACCATATATTTT

size: NA
J: TRBJ1-2
D: NA
V: TRBV5-6
CDR3: CASSLGGLMGGYTF
DNA: TGTGCCAGCAGCTTGGGGGGACTCATGGGAGGCTACACCTTC

size: once
J: TRBJ1-2
D: NA
V: TRBV15
CDR3: CATSQNTGSNTF
DNA: TGTGCCACCAGCCAAAACACCGGGTCTAACACCTTC

size: NA
J: TRBJ2-5
D: NA
V: TRBV7-9
CDR3: CASSLGRGWETQYF
DNA: TGTGCCAGCAGCTTAGGCAGGGGTTGGGAGACCCAGTACTTC

size: NA
J: TRBJ1-2
D: NA
V: TRBV5-1
CDR3: CASSLGLESNYGYTF
DNA: TGCGCCAGCAGCTTGGGGTTGGAGTCTAACTATGGCTACACCTTC

size: NA
J: TRBJ1-2
D: NA
V: TRBV19
CDR3: CASSPLRGGYTF
DNA: TGTGCCAGTAGTCCCCTTCGAGGTGGCTACACCTTC

size: NA
J: TRBJ1-3
D: TRBD1
V: TRBV6-5
CDR3: CASSYEGATGNTIYF
DNA: TGTGCCAGCAGTTACGAGGGGGCGACTGGAAACACCATATATTTT

size: NA
J: TRBJ2-1
D: TRBD1
V: TRBV11-2
CDR3: CASSLGFRAGGGYNEQFF
DNA: TGTGCCAGCAGCTTAGGGTTCCGGGCAGGGGGCGGATACAATGAGCAGTTCTTC

size: few
J: TRBJ2-1
D: NA
V: TRBV5-1
CDR3: CASSQPGALNEQFF
DNA: TGCGCCAGCAGCCAGCCTGGGGCCTTAAATGAGCAGTTCTTC

size: NA
J: TRBJ2-2
D: TRBD2
V: TRBV4-1
CDR3: CASSHWETSSVAGELFF
DNA: TGCGCCAGCAGCCACTGGGAGACTAGCTCTGTAGCCGGGGAGCTGTTTTTT

size: NA
J: TRBJ1-2
D: NA
V: TRBV7-2
CDR3: CASSLEAGVTGYTF
DNA: TGTGCCAGCAGCTTAGAGGCGGGGGTTACGGGCTACACCTTC

size: NA
J: TRBJ1-5
D: NA
V: TRBV6-2/TRBV6-3
CDR3: CASSPRVQPQHF
DNA: TGTGCCAGCAGTCCCAGGGTTCAGCCCCAGCATTTT

size: once
J: TRBJ2-3
D: TRBD1
V: TRBV5-4
CDR3: CASSLGQGVTDTQYF
DNA: TGTGCCAGCAGCTTGGGACAGGGGGTAACAGATACGCAGTATTTT

size: NA
J: TRBJ1-1
D: NA
V: TRBV27
CDR3: CASSTGGSTWVNAFF
DNA: TGTGCCAGCAGCACCGGAGGTTCAACGTGGGTTAACGCTTTCTTT

size: NA
J: TRBJ1-2
D: TRBD1
V: TRBV24-1
CDR3: CATSDPDRGFGYTF
DNA: TGTGCCACCAGTGATCCGGACAGGGGCTTCGGCTACACCTTC

size: NA
J: TRBJ2-7
D: TRBD2
V: TRBV4-1
CDR3: CASSQDLGSGRAYEQYF
DNA: TGCGCCAGCAGCCAAGATCTTGGTAGCGGGAGGGCCTACGAGCAGTACTTC

size: NA
J: TRBJ2-7
D: NA
V: TRBV11-2
CDR3: CASSPESSYEQYF
DNA: TGTGCCAGCAGTCCGGAGTCCTCCTACGAGCAGTACTTC

size: NA
J: TRBJ1-1
D: TRBD1
V: TRBV6-5
CDR3: CASSWGQVATEAFF
DNA: TGTGCCAGCAGTTGGGGACAGGTCGCGACTGAAGCTTTCTTT

size: few
J: TRBJ1-2
D: TRBD1
V: TRBV18
CDR3: CASSPRTGRYGYTF
DNA: TGTGCCAGCTCACCTAGGACAGGGCGGTATGGCTACACCTTC

size: NA
J: TRBJ1-1
D: NA
V: TRBV6-2/TRBV6-3
CDR3: CASSYVLGTEAFF
DNA: TGTGCCAGCAGTTACGTCCTAGGAACTGAAGCTTTCTTT

size: NA
J: TRBJ1-5
D: NA
V: TRBV2
CDR3: CASSRKGVGDWDQPQHF
DNA: TGTGCCAGCAGCAGAAAGGGGGTGGGAGATTGGGATCAGCCCCAGCATTTT

size: NA
J: TRBJ2-5
D: TRBD2
V: TRBV3-1/TRBV3-2
CDR3: CASSQSGLAGGRGTQYF
DNA: TGTGCCAGCAGCCAAAGCGGACTAGCGGGGGGGCGGGGGACCCAGTACTTC

size: few
J: TRBJ1-2
D: NA
V: TRBV3-1/TRBV3-2
CDR3: CASSQGGHTYGYTF
DNA: TGTGCCAGCAGCCAAGGGGGACATACCTATGGCTACACCTTC

size: NA
J: TRBJ2-7
D: TRBD2
V: TRBV5-6
CDR3: CASSPRLAGGLSSYEQYF
DNA: TGTGCCAGCAGCCCGCGACTAGCGGGGGGCCTCAGCTCCTACGAGCAGTACTTC

size: once
J: TRBJ1-1
D: TRBD1
V: TRBV19
CDR3: CASRTDRRGTEAFF
DNA: TGTGCCAGTAGAACGGACAGGAGAGGCACTGAAGCTTTCTTT

size: once
J: TRBJ2-3
D: TRBD2
V: TRBV24-1
CDR3: CATSDLSGGGDTQYF
DNA: TGTGCCACCAGTGATTTGTCCGGGGGGGGAGATACGCAGTATTTT

size: NA
J: TRBJ2-3
D: TRBD2
V: TRBV5-1
CDR3: CASSLGAGGLDTQYF
DNA: TGCGCCAGCAGCTTGGGAGCGGGGGGGCTGGATACGCAGTATTTT

size: NA
J: TRBJ2-7
D: NA
V: TRBV7-9
CDR3: CASSLVGGRLYEQYF
DNA: TGTGCCAGCAGCTTGGTTGGAGGGCGGCTCTACGAGCAGTACTTC

size: NA
J: TRBJ2-7
D: NA
V: TRBV7-3
CDR3: CASSYGVGGSYEQYF
DNA: TGTGCCAGCAGCTATGGGGTAGGAGGTTCTTACGAGCAGTACTTC

size: NA
J: TRBJ2-1
D: NA
V: TRBV6-5
CDR3: CASSYGQIYNEQFF
DNA: TGTGCCAGCAGTTATGGCCAAATTTACAATGAGCAGTTCTTC

size: NA
J: TRBJ2-6
D: NA
V: TRBV4-3
CDR3: CASSQNTAGANVLTF
DNA: TGCGCCAGCAGCCAGAACACCGCTGGGGCCAACGTCCTGACTTTC

size: NA
J: TRBJ1-2
D: NA
V: TRBV6-1
CDR3: CASSDQGRAGYTF
DNA: TGTGCCAGCAGTGACCAAGGGAGGGCTGGCTACACCTTC

size: NA
J: TRBJ2-7
D: TRBD2
V: TRBV4-3
CDR3: CASSPTRGASYEQYF
DNA: TGCGCCAGCAGCCCCACGCGGGGGGCCAGCTACGAGCAGTACTTC

size: NA
J: TRBJ1-2
D: NA
V: TRBV9
CDR3: CASSAGPHHLLLYGYTF
DNA: TGTGCCAGCAGCGCAGGGCCCCACCACCTACTCCTATATGGCTACACCTTC

size: NA
J: TRBJ1-2
D: NA
V: TRBV7-8
CDR3: CASSQDSIFNRGYTF
DNA: TGTGCCAGCAGCCAAGACAGTATTTTCAACCGTGGCTACACCTTC

size: NA
J: TRBJ2-1
D: TRBD2
V: TRBV7-2
CDR3: CASSLVGGGTYNEQFF
DNA: TGTGCCAGCAGCTTAGTAGGCGGGGGTACCTACAATGAGCAGTTCTTC

size: NA
J: TRBJ1-1
D: TRBD1
V: TRBV6-5
CDR3: CASSYSGQSLREAFF
DNA: TGTGCCAGCAGTTACTCGGGACAGAGCCTTCGTGAAGCTTTCTTT

size: NA
J: TRBJ1-2
D: TRBD1
V: TRBV5-1
CDR3: CASSLGGQGATNYGYTF
DNA: TGCGCCAGCAGCTTGGGGGGACAGGGGGCGACTAACTATGGCTACACCTTC

size: NA
J: TRBJ1-5
D: NA
V: TRBV19
CDR3: CATKSPGLSNQPQHF
DNA: TGTGCCACCAAGAGCCCAGGGCTAAGCAATCAGCCCCAGCATTTT

size: NA
J: TRBJ1-1
D: NA
V: TRBV6-5
CDR3: CASTVTGNTEAFF
DNA: TGTGCCAGCACTGTGACAGGCAACACTGAAGCTTTCTTT